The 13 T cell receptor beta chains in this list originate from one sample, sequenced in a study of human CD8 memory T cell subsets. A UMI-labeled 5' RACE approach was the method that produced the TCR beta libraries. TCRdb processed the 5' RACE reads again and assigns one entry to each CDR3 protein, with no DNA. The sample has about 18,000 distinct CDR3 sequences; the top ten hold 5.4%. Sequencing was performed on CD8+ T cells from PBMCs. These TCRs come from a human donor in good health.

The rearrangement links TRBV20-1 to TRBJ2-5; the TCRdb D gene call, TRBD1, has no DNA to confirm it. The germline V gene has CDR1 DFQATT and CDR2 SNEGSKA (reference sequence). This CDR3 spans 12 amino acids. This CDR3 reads CSGGGAQETQYF.

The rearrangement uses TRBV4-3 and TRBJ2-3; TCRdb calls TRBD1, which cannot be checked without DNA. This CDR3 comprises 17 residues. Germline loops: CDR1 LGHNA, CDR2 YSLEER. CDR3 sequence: CASSQGPDRGFLDTQYF.

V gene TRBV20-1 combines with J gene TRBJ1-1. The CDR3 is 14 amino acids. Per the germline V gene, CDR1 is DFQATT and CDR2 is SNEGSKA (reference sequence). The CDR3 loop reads CSARAPGGWTEAFF.

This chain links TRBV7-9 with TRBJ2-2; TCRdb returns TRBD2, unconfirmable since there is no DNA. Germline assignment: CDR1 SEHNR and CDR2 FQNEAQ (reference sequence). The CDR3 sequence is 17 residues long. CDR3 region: CASSFSSEGRDTGSCFF.

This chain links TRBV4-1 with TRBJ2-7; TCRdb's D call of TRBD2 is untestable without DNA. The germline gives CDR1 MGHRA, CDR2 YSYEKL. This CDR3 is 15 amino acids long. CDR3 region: CASSQLAGATYEQYF.

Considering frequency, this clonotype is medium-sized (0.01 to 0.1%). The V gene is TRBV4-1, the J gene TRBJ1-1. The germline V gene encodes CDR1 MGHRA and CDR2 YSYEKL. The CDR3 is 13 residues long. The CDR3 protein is CASSLSRNAEAFF.

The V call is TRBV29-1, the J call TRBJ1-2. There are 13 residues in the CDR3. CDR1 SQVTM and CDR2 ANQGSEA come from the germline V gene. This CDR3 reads CSVGEVQDYGYTF.

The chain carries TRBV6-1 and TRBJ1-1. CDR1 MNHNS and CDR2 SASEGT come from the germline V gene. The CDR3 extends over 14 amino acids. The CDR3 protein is CASSDEPLNTEAFF.

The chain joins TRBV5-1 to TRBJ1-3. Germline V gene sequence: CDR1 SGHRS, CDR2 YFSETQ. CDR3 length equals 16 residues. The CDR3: CASSLRGGQPGNTIYF.

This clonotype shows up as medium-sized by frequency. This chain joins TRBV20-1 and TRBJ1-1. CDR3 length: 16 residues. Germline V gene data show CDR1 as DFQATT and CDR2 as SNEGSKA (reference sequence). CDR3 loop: CSARDPEGRLFTEAFF.

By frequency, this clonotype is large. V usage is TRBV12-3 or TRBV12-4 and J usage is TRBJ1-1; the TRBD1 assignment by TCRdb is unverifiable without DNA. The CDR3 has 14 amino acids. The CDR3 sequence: CASSFDGGRTEAFF.

CDR3 sequence reads: CASSLTAAYEQYF. The V and J genes are TRBV27 and TRBJ2-7. The CDR3 runs to 13 residues. The V gene's germline CDR1 is MNHEY and CDR2 SMNVEV (reference sequence).

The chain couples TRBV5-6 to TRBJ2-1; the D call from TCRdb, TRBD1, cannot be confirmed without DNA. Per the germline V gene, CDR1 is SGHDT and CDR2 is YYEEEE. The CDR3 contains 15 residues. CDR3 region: CASSSRDRVYNEQFF.